The clone carrying this T cell receptor (beta chain) came up many times. This sample is drawn from a study of T cells in Graves' hyperthyroidism and ophthalmopathy. Diagnoses used clinical symptoms, serum thyroxine and TRAb, thyroid ultrasound and orbital computed tomography. The source of the PBMCs was over 8.5 ml of fresh peripheral blood. The TCR beta CDR3 regions underwent amplification using RNA transcripts as the source. Primed by the HTBI set, a first-round RT-PCR was run on the TCR CDR3. TCRdb used MiXCR to reprocess the multiplex PCR reads, holding one entry per CDR3 protein. This sample carries 200,000 to 250,000 distinct CDR3 sequences, 17% of them seen once, and the ten largest clones take around 50%. The V gene end was trimmed by 0 bases and the J gene end by 5 bases; junction bases not matched to a gene: 6. The CDR3 runs to 14 residues. Germline loops: CDR1 SQVTM, CDR2 ANQGSEA.

Sequenced input: blood. This TCR derives from a man aged 50-59 years with Graves' hyperthyroidism. The V and J genes are TRBV29-1 and TRBJ2-5, with 7 bases identical to TRBD1. The DNA of the CDR3 is TGCAGCGTTGAAGATCAGGGGGTCGGGGAGACCCAGTACTTC. It translates to CSVEDQGVGETQYF.